This T cell receptor beta chain was obtained from a study of somatic mutations in cytotoxic T cells in rheumatoid arthritis. The germline V and J ends were trimmed by 5 bases and 6 bases, with 20 bases remaining between them. Germline V gene sequence: CDR1 SEHNR, CDR2 FQNEAQ (reference sequence). This CDR3 comprises 16 residues. Libraries were prepared by immunoSEQ multiplex PCR; TCRdb keeps only in-frame clonotypes and omits some of them. The repertoire consists of roughly 32,000 clones, with approximately 78% occurring once and the leading ten covering 8% to 9%. Source material: CD8+ T cells sorted from blood. The source of this sequence is an adult with rheumatoid arthritis. This chain joins TRBV7-9 and TRBJ2-4, with a tentative D call TRBD1 (5 bases). DNA for the CDR3: TGTGCCAGCAGCAACCGACAGAAGAGTGCCCTAAACATTCAGTACTTC. Its protein is CASSNRQKSALNIQYF.